These T cell receptor beta chains were read from a single sample in a study of shared clonotypes between healthy human individuals. Repertoires were generated with immunoSEQ multiplex PCR, while TCRdb's copy carries only in-frame clones and drops some. The profile covers about 2.1 million clones, with about 94% appearing a single time and around 1.7% taken by the ten largest. Input material: naive CD8+ T cells from PBMCs. The source of these receptors is a man between 18 and 35 years old in good health. Some clones in this sample may be carry-over from other donors' samples. CDR3s include the opening cysteine and the closing phenylalanine or tryptophan. D genes are given only for firm matches. For some rows the clone size is stated as once, few or many, or as a class when expanded; others skip it.

TRBV29-1	13	-	TRBJ2-7	-	CSVVLAGPSEQYF	TGCAGCGTTGTTCTCGCAGGGCCGTCCGAGCAGTACTTC
TRBV28	12	-	TRBJ2-1	-	CASSLGGHEQFF	TGTGCCAGCAGTTTAGGCGGACATGAGCAGTTCTTC
TRBV10-3	16	-	TRBJ2-7	-	CAISTGAFDVAYEQYF	TGTGCCATCAGTACCGGTGCTTTCGACGTCGCCTACGAGCAGTACTTC
TRBV4-3	13	-	TRBJ2-1	-	CASSPLEGFEQFF	TGCGCCAGCAGCCCCCTGGAGGGGTTTGAGCAGTTCTTC
TRBV9	15	TRBD1	TRBJ2-7	-	CASSGYGTGASEQYF	TGTGCCAGCAGCGGATATGGGACAGGGGCCTCCGAGCAGTACTTC
TRBV14	13	-	TRBJ2-5	-	CASSQRGLGTQYF	TGTGCCAGCAGCCAAAGAGGGCTCGGGACCCAGTACTTC
TRBV2	14	-	TRBJ2-3	-	CASSGGFSTDTQYF	TGTGCCAGCAGTGGAGGGTTTAGCACAGATACGCAGTATTTT
TRBV7-3	14	-	TRBJ2-2	-	CASSSPAVTGELFF	TGTGCCAGCAGTTCCCCAGCGGTTACCGGGGAGCTGTTTTTT
TRBV11-2	14	-	TRBJ2-7	-	CASRAPGQDYEQYF	TGTGCCAGCAGGGCGCCGGGACAAGACTACGAGCAGTACTTC
TRBV28	14	-	TRBJ2-1	once	CASSFGRGDNEQFF	TGTGCCAGCAGTTTCGGCAGGGGGGACAATGAGCAGTTCTTC
TRBV28	14	-	TRBJ1-5	few	CASSFMKPNQPQHF	TGTGCCAGCAGTTTTATGAAACCTAATCAGCCCCAGCATTTT
TRBV9	14	-	TRBJ2-1	-	CASSVDPTYNEQFF	TGTGCCAGCAGCGTAGATCCTACCTACAATGAGCAGTTCTTC
TRBV27	12	-	TRBJ1-2	-	CASRNGLNGYTF	TGTGCCAGCAGAAACGGCCTGAACGGCTACACCTTC
TRBV15	14	-	TRBJ2-7	-	CATSRAGSSYEQYF	TGTGCCACCAGCAGAGCAGGGTCTTCCTACGAGCAGTACTTC
TRBV28	14	-	TRBJ1-5	-	CASSLYRTGQPQHF	TGTGCCAGCAGTTTATACAGAACAGGGCAGCCCCAGCATTTT
TRBV11-2	13	-	TRBJ2-7	-	CASSFELGYEQYF	TGTGCCAGCAGCTTCGAACTTGGTTACGAGCAGTACTTC
TRBV4-1	16	TRBD2	TRBJ2-1	-	CASSSGGGVLANEQFF	TGCGCCAGCAGCTCCGGGGGGGGAGTCCTTGCCAATGAGCAGTTCTTC
TRBV27	15	TRBD1	TRBJ2-7	once	CASSPWDSSTYEQYF	TGTGCCAGCAGTCCCTGGGACAGCTCTACCTACGAGCAGTACTTC
TRBV7-9	13	-	TRBJ2-1	once	CASSGDSYNEQFF	TGTGCCAGCAGCGGTGACAGCTACAATGAGCAGTTCTTC
TRBV10-1	17	TRBD1	TRBJ1-2	-	CAIRDRVLFRLKYGYTF	TGCGCCATCAGAGACAGGGTCCTCTTTCGACTTAAATATGGCTACACCTTC
TRBV15	12	-	TRBJ2-4	-	CATTGRGNIQYF	TGTGCCACCACCGGACGAGGAAACATTCAGTACTTC
TRBV6-6	13	-	TRBJ2-1	-	CASSLQHYNEQFF	TGTGCCAGCAGTTTACAGCATTACAATGAGCAGTTCTTC
TRBV29-1	16	-	TRBJ1-2	-	CSVVGAVVDSFSGYTF	TGCAGCGTTGTGGGTGCGGTCGTGGACAGTTTTTCTGGCTACACCTTC
TRBV27	14	TRBD2	TRBJ2-1	-	CASTSTSGINEQFF	TGTGCCAGCACCTCGACTAGCGGAATCAATGAGCAGTTCTTC
TRBV13	15	-	TRBJ2-5	-	CASHLGGQAQETQYF	TGTGCCAGCCACTTAGGAGGGCAGGCCCAAGAGACCCAGTACTTC
TRBV9	15	-	TRBJ2-2	-	CASSVGGRNTGELFF	TGTGCCAGCAGCGTAGGGGGACGGAACACCGGGGAGCTGTTTTTT
TRBV2	15	-	TRBJ1-5	-	CASSGARDSNQPQHF	TGTGCCAGCAGTGGAGCACGGGATAGCAATCAGCCCCAGCATTTT
TRBV9	18	TRBD2	TRBJ2-2	-	CASSVGRLAGVRTGELFF	TGTGCCAGCAGCGTAGGACGGCTAGCGGGAGTACGGACCGGGGAGCTGTTTTTT
TRBV13	18	TRBD1	TRBJ2-3	-	CASSSGPGQGASTDTQYF	TGTGCCAGCAGCTCCGGGCCGGGACAGGGGGCAAGCACAGATACGCAGTATTTT
TRBV29-1	16	TRBD1	TRBJ2-2	-	CSVETTGGANTGELFF	TGCAGCGTTGAGACGACAGGGGGCGCGAACACCGGGGAGCTGTTTTTT
TRBV2	12	-	TRBJ2-1	-	CASTTYPGEQFF	TGTGCCAGCACCACCTACCCGGGTGAGCAGTTCTTC
TRBV30	17	-	TRBJ2-6	-	CAWSSEEGSAGANVLTF	TGTGCCTGGAGTAGCGAGGAAGGGTCGGCTGGGGCCAACGTCCTGACTTTC
TRBV4-1	13	-	TRBJ2-5	once	CASSQTRWETQYF	TGCGCCAGCAGCCAGACGCGCTGGGAGACCCAGTACTTC
TRBV4-1	14	-	TRBJ2-1	-	CASSQEKGYNEQFF	TGCGCCAGCAGCCAAGAGAAAGGATACAATGAGCAGTTCTTC
TRBV11-2	14	-	TRBJ2-7	-	CASSRLAGSYEQYF	TGTGCCAGCAGCCGACTGGCTGGCTCCTACGAGCAGTACTTC